The following is a T cell receptor (beta chain) sequence with its context. The sample originates from a study of regulatory T cells in long-lasting Graves disease. Researchers made TCR beta libraries by using iRepertoire HTBI primers and running Arm-PCR on CDR3 regions. TCRdb fed the multiplex PCR reads into MiXCR, producing one record per CDR3 protein. The sample gives 350,000 to 500,000 distinct CDR3 sequences, 13% to 15% of which show up once; more than 15% is in the top ten. Time point given: newly diagnosed GD, antithyroid drugs for less than 3 months. With RNA extracted from PBMCs as input, the TCR library was made. Germline V gene sequence: CDR1 MDHEN, CDR2 SYDVKM. With 3 bases removed from V and 8 bases from J, the gap between germline ends came to 5 bases. The length of the CDR3 is 11 residues. These data also formed part of another study, on T cells in Graves' hyperthyroidism and ophthalmopathy. Per that paper: In the blood, most expanded thyroid clonotypes above 0.001 appeared as well.

This sequence joins TRBV28 and TRBJ2-4; D uncertain. This clonotype originated in a woman in her forties or fifties with Graves disease. The material was peripheral blood mononuclear cells (PBMCs), obtained at new diagnosis, from a patient treated with antithyroid drugs. CDR3 protein: CASSLKYIQYF. CDR3 DNA: TGTGCCAGCAGTTTGAAGTACATTCAGTACTTC.